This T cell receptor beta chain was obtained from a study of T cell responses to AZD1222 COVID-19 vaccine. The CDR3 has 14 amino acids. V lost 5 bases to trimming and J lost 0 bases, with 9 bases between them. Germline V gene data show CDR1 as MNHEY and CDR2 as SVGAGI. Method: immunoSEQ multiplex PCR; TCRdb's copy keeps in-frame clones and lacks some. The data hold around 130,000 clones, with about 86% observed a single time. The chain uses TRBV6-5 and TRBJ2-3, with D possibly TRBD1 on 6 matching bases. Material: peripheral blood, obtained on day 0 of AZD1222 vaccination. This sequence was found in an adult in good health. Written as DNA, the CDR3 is TGTGCCAGCAGTCGACAGGCTAGCACAGATACGCAGTATTTT. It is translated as CASSRQASTDTQYF.